Listed below are T cell receptor beta chains from one sample, sequenced in a study of OX40 agonist ivuxolimab in advanced cancers. This table comes from immunoSEQ multiplex PCR, and its TCRdb copy is limited to in-frame clones, with some not included. There are about 43,000 clones in the sample; around 86% occur only once, and just under 15% lies in the top ten. The sample here was CD4+ or CD8+ T cells sorted from blood, taken in a trial of the OX40 agonist ivuxolimab. The receptor source for this set is an adult with an advanced solid tumor such as melanoma, head and neck, liver or kidney cancer. Each CDR3 is given without its conserved first and last residue.

cdr3_aa	j_call	v_call
ASSTSSYNEQF	TRBJ2-1	TRBV6-1
ATTPETGDYGYT	TRBJ1-2	TRBV19
ASSYVTSGIYEQY	TRBJ2-7	TRBV4-2
ASSGPRSVSYEQY	TRBJ2-7	TRBV28
ASSPGGYGYT	TRBJ1-2	TRBV11-1
ASSDHRSDETQY	TRBJ2-5	TRBV2
ASSVGSGGANVLT	TRBJ2-6	TRBV9
ASSHKGGADTQY	TRBJ2-3	TRBV7-6
ASSLMNTEAF	TRBJ1-1	TRBV11-1
ASQQGPWQEKLF	TRBJ1-4	TRBV19
ASSWGRGEPEAF	TRBJ1-1	TRBV7-9
ASSLGPNSGNTIY	TRBJ1-3	TRBV5-5
ASKVGGGRSYT	TRBJ1-2	TRBV6-1
ASSVTTYGTSGRAREQF	TRBJ2-1	TRBV7-9
ASSQGPGQGYTEAF	TRBJ1-1	TRBV4-1
ASSEGTSSYEQY	TRBJ2-7	TRBV19
ASTESQGRDGYT	TRBJ1-2	TRBV7-9
ASSQVPGELF	TRBJ2-2	TRBV4-1
ASSQDRANGYT	TRBJ1-2	TRBV19
ASSWRDGIEAF	TRBJ1-1	TRBV4-1
ASSLRQGGQAF	TRBJ1-1	TRBV11-2
ASSDENVSYEQY	TRBJ2-7	TRBV6-1
ASSPSDNSYEQY	TRBJ2-7	TRBV7-9
ASSVEGISYEQY	TRBJ2-7	TRBV9
ASSPTDGANYGYT	TRBJ1-2	TRBV27